These T cell receptor beta chains were read from a single sample in a study of T cells expressing NK-cell markers. TCRdb re-analyzed the 5' RACE reads; it lists each CDR3 protein once, without DNA. The sample includes 200,000 to 300,000 distinct CDR3 sequences. Sequenced sample: blood T cells: a sorted CD56 or NKG2C T cell subset, CD4+ or CD8+ T cells, or bulk PBMC T cells (not recorded which). The receptors come from a man between 18 and 35 years old in good health. Both conserved end residues are part of each CDR3.

>TRBV28|TRBJ2-4
CASSLEDRIKNIQYF
>TRBV12-3/TRBV12-4|TRBJ2-2
CASRVSGTGTGELFF
>TRBV20-1|TRBJ2-1
CSAPVEYNEQFF
>TRBV7-9|TRBJ1-4
CASSRGIRRDEKLFF
>TRBV20-1|TRBJ1-3
CSAKKGSLGDTIYF
>TRBV6-4|TRBJ2-2
CASSANPGPPNTGELFF
>TRBV5-1|TRBJ2-7
CASSLTGNEQYF
>TRBV20-1|TRBJ2-1
CSAIAEINEQFF
>TRBV20-1|TRBJ2-1
CSATAVGLAGYNEQFF
>TRBV12-3/TRBV12-4|TRBJ2-1
CASTPRTLLGNEQFF
>TRBV3-1|TRBJ2-3
CASSQGTGTHTDTQYF
>TRBV12-3/TRBV12-4|TRBJ2-1
CASRLKLGTRGSRQFF
>TRBV12-3/TRBV12-4|TRBJ2-1
CASSAQRDSYNEQFF
>TRBV10-2|TRBJ2-1
CASSESVAGGNEQFF
>TRBV9|TRBJ2-5
CASSVGPTQETQYF
>TRBV18|TRBJ2-5
CASSPGSEETQYF
>TRBV5-1|TRBJ2-1
CASSFGRGLSGEHNEQFF
>TRBV4-3|TRBJ2-3
CASSQDPRADTQYF
>TRBV6-1|TRBJ1-5
CASSGSDRVNQPQHF
>TRBV18|TRBJ1-2
CASSPLLGERNYGYTF
>TRBV11-3|TRBJ1-3
CASSLVVSSSGNTIYF
>TRBV5-5|TRBJ2-1
CASSFILSGDYNEQFF
>TRBV20-1|TRBJ2-3
CSASGQSTDTQYF
>TRBV20-1|TRBJ2-6
CSARDLSGANVLTF
>TRBV5-6|TRBJ2-1
CASILWRSNEQFF
>TRBV11-2|TRBJ2-7
CASSHYLARSYEQYF
>TRBV6-2/TRBV6-3|TRBJ2-3
CASRSHSGRGADTQYF
>TRBV4-1|TRBJ2-2
CASSQESRANTGELFF
>TRBV10-3|TRBJ1-6
CAISENRLSGGNSPLHF
>TRBV12-3/TRBV12-4|TRBJ2-1
CASSFPTRVLAGNWDEQFF
>TRBV29-1|TRBJ2-1
CSVIGTSGRSVEQFF
>TRBV28|TRBJ1-1
CASTPPRQGEAFF
>TRBV28|TRBJ1-1
CAIVGDTEAFF
>TRBV12-3/TRBV12-4|TRBJ2-1
CASSLGGRVDEQFF
>TRBV20-1|TRBJ1-2
CSARDGSPRVGGYTF
>TRBV18|TRBJ2-5
CASSPASRGAETQYF
>TRBV25-1|TRBJ2-7
CASSFSGSPYEQYF
>TRBV7-6|TRBJ1-4
CASSPMGGGLNGKLFF
>TRBV11-2|TRBJ2-1
CASSSPFGPLNEQFF
>TRBV12-3/TRBV12-4|TRBJ2-5
CASSPPAPFQETQYF
>TRBV29-1|TRBJ1-3
CSARLSGNTIYF
>TRBV7-2|TRBJ1-4
CASSVAGAWTNEKLFF